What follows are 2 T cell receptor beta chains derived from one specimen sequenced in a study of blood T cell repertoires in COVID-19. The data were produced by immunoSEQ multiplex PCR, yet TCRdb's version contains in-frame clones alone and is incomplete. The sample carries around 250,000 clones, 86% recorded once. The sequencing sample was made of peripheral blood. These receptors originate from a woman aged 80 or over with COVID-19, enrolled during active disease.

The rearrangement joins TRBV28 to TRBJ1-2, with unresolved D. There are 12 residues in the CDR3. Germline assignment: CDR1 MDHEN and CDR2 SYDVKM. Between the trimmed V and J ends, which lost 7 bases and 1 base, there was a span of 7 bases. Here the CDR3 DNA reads TGTGCCAGCACCCCCAATAACTATGGCTACACCTTC. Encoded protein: CASTPNNYGYTF.

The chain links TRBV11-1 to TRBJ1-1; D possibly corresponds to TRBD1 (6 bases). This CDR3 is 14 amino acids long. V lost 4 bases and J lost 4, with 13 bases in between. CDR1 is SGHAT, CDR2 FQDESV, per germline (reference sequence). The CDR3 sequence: CASSSGTGSTEAFF. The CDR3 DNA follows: TGTGCCAGCAGCTCCGGCACAGGGAGCACTGAAGCTTTCTTT.